A selection of T cell receptor beta chains follows, all from one sample in a study of blood T cells in healthy people across ages. A single record per CDR3 protein comes from TCRdb applying MiXCR to the 5' RACE reads. The sample yields around 1,500,000 distinct CDR3 sequences, 42% seen once. Sequencing was done on a sample of blood. Receptors originate from a woman aged 18-29 years in good health. The CDR3 runs from the conserved cysteine through the conserved F or W. D genes are given only for firm matches. Some rows have no size entry. The others give once, few or many, or a class for an expanded clone.

DNA	CDR3	size	V	J	D
TGTGCCAGCAGTTTAGAGGGCAGCATCAGCAATCAGCCCCAGCATTTT	CASSLEGSISNQPQHF	NA	TRBV12-3/TRBV12-4	TRBJ1-5	NA
TGTGCCAGCAGCCCATTACAGGGGGCGAGCGGCTACACCTTC	CASSPLQGASGYTF	NA	TRBV3-1	TRBJ1-2	TRBD1
TGTGCCAGCAGGCTAGCGGGAGCCGATGAGCAGTACTTC	CASRLAGADEQYF	NA	TRBV27	TRBJ2-5	TRBD2
TGCAGTGCTAGAGAGACAGGGGCGGGAGACTACACCTTC	CSARETGAGDYTF	NA	TRBV20-1	TRBJ1-2	TRBD1
TGTGCCAGCAGTCCAACCTTAGACAGCGAGCAAGAGACCCAGTACTTC	CASSPTLDSEQETQYF	NA	TRBV27	TRBJ2-5	NA
TGCAGTGCTAGAGCGGGAATAGGCCGCGGTGAGCAGTTCTTC	CSARAGIGRGEQFF	NA	TRBV20-1	TRBJ2-1	NA
TGTGCCAGCAGCTTAACGAGGGCCCCCTACAATGAGCAGTTCTTC	CASSLTRAPYNEQFF	NA	TRBV7-3	TRBJ2-1	NA
TGCAGTGCTAGAGGGACTAGCGTGGACTTATTCGGTAGCTCCTACAATGAGCAGTTCTTC	CSARGTSVDLFGSSYNEQFF	once	TRBV20-1	TRBJ2-1	TRBD2
TGTGCCCCCTATTCGGGGGTTGATCAGCCCCAGCATTTT	CAPYSGVDQPQHF	NA	TRBV25-1	TRBJ1-5	NA
TGTGCCATCGGTAGGGAATACGGCTACACCTTC	CAIGREYGYTF	few	TRBV10-3	TRBJ1-2	NA
TGTGCCAGTAGTCCTCGACAGGAGACCAGGACTTATGGCTACACCTTC	CASSPRQETRTYGYTF	NA	TRBV19	TRBJ1-2	NA
TGCAGTGCTCCCATCGGGGGAGAGGGGCGGAGCGAGCAGTACTTC	CSAPIGGEGRSEQYF	NA	TRBV20-1	TRBJ2-7	NA
TGTGCCAGCAGCCAACTCTCTAGCGGGGGGCCCCTCCCCTACGAGCAGTACTTC	CASSQLSSGGPLPYEQYF	few	TRBV3-1	TRBJ2-7	TRBD2
TGCAGTGCTAGAGACCGAGAGGCGGTATCCTACAATGAGCAGTTCTTC	CSARDREAVSYNEQFF	few	TRBV20-1	TRBJ2-1	NA
TGTGCCAGCAGTTTAGGGGGTCAGGGTACCGAGCAGTACTTC	CASSLGGQGTEQYF	NA	TRBV12-3/TRBV12-4	TRBJ2-7	NA
TGTGCCAGCAGTGGACTCGAAAGCAATCAGCCCCAGCATTTT	CASSGLESNQPQHF	NA	TRBV12-3/TRBV12-4	TRBJ1-5	NA
TGTGCCAGCAGCTCCTTTATTATATCCCGCTCTGGAAACACCATATATTTT	CASSSFIISRSGNTIYF	NA	TRBV7-9	TRBJ1-3	NA
TGCAGTGCCCTACCGGGGACGAACACTGAAGCTTTCTTT	CSALPGTNTEAFF	NA	TRBV20-1	TRBJ1-1	NA
TGCGTATCAGGAGGTGCCCGGGAAGATACACGGGATACGCAGTATTTT	CVSGGAREDTRDTQYF	NA	TRBV23-1	TRBJ2-3	NA
TGTGCCAGTAGTATGAACGTCCAGCCCCAGCATTTT	CASSMNVQPQHF	few	TRBV19	TRBJ1-5	NA
TGCGCCAGCAGCCAAGAACCAACGACTAGCGCAGGGGCCTACGAGCAGTACTTC	CASSQEPTTSAGAYEQYF	few	TRBV4-1	TRBJ2-7	TRBD2
TGTGCCGGCAGCGTAGGGGTCCAAGAGACCCAGTACTTC	CAGSVGVQETQYF	NA	TRBV7-3	TRBJ2-5	NA
TGTGCCAGCAGGGCCGACACTAGCGGGAAATACGAGCAGTTCTTC	CASRADTSGKYEQFF	NA	TRBV6-1	TRBJ2-1	TRBD2
TGCGCCAGCACAATCGGCGACAGGCTGGGGCAAGAGACCCAGTACTTC	CASTIGDRLGQETQYF	NA	TRBV5-1	TRBJ2-5	NA
TGTGCCATCGGGACAGGGGATGAAGCTTTCTTT	CAIGTGDEAFF	NA	TRBV10-3	TRBJ1-1	TRBD1
TGCGCCAGCAGCTTGGTTAGCGGCAGGACTTCCAAAAACATTCAGTACTTC	CASSLVSGRTSKNIQYF	NA	TRBV5-1	TRBJ2-4	NA
TGCAGCGTTGTATGGGACAATTCCTACAATGAGCAGTTCTTC	CSVVWDNSYNEQFF	few	TRBV29-1	TRBJ2-1	NA
TGCAGTGCTAAAGGGGCGTCCTACGAGCAGTACTTC	CSAKGASYEQYF	few	TRBV20-1	TRBJ2-7	NA
TGTGCCAGCAGTGAGCAAAGCAGCCCCAATCAGCCCCAGCATTTT	CASSEQSSPNQPQHF	NA	TRBV6-1	TRBJ1-5	NA
TGTGCCAGCAGCCCTGCCTTGGACAGGGGCAACATTCAGTACTTC	CASSPALDRGNIQYF	few	TRBV28	TRBJ2-4	TRBD1
TGTGCCAGCACGACTAGCGGGGGAGGGGAGACCCAGTACTTC	CASTTSGGGETQYF	NA	TRBV12-3/TRBV12-4	TRBJ2-5	TRBD2
TGTGCCAGCAGTTTTGGGGACAGCCTCTATGGCTACACCTTC	CASSFGDSLYGYTF	few	TRBV12-3/TRBV12-4	TRBJ1-2	TRBD1
TGTGCCAGCAGCCCCGGACCCACCCACCTCACAGATACGCAGTATTTT	CASSPGPTHLTDTQYF	NA	TRBV3-1	TRBJ2-3	NA
TGTGCCAGCACCTCTAAAGCGGGGGAGTGGGAGCCCCAGCATTTT	CASTSKAGEWEPQHF	NA	TRBV7-8	TRBJ1-5	NA
TGTGCCAGCAGCCAACGACTAGTATCCTACAATGAGCAGTTCTTC	CASSQRLVSYNEQFF	NA	TRBV4-2	TRBJ2-1	NA
TGCAGTGCCAGAAGCGGACTAGCGGGAGGGACTAATGAGCAGTTCTTC	CSARSGLAGGTNEQFF	few	TRBV20-1	TRBJ2-1	TRBD2
TGCAGCGTTCTTCAGGTTTTAAATGGCTACACCTTC	CSVLQVLNGYTF	few	TRBV29-1	TRBJ1-2	NA
TGTGCCAGCAGTACAGCCTATAGCACAGATACGCAGTATTTT	CASSTAYSTDTQYF	few	TRBV6-6	TRBJ2-3	NA
TGCGCCAGCAGCCAAGATCTGGATCGGATGGAGGACACTGAAGCTTTCTTT	CASSQDLDRMEDTEAFF	NA	TRBV4-1	TRBJ1-1	NA
TGTGCCAGCAGCTCCGGACAGGATGGAACCGGGGAGCTGTTTTTT	CASSSGQDGTGELFF	NA	TRBV11-2	TRBJ2-2	TRBD1
TGTGCCAGCAGCGGGGGGGGGACCGCAGCCTACGAGCAGTACTTC	CASSGGGTAAYEQYF	few	TRBV9	TRBJ2-7	TRBD2
TGTGCCAGCAGACTTACTAGCGGGAGTCAGTACAATGAGCAGTTCTTC	CASRLTSGSQYNEQFF	few	TRBV7-2	TRBJ2-1	TRBD2
TGTGCCACCAGCAGAGATCTGGCCACCCCCTACGAGCAGTACTTC	CATSRDLATPYEQYF	once	TRBV15	TRBJ2-7	NA
TGTGCCAGCAGTTTGGCTGTCCTGGAGACCCAGTACTTC	CASSLAVLETQYF	few	TRBV27	TRBJ2-5	NA
TGCAGTGCGGGGCGGGGGGGCGCCACCGGGGAGCTGTTTTTT	CSAGRGGATGELFF	NA	TRBV20-1	TRBJ2-2	TRBD2
TGTGCCAGCAGCTTCGAACCGTACCAAGAGACCCAGTACTTC	CASSFEPYQETQYF	few	TRBV7-9	TRBJ2-5	NA
TGTGCCAGCAGTTTAGCAGGGTCCACTGAAGCTTACTTT	CASSLAGSTEAYF	NA	TRBV12-3/TRBV12-4	TRBJ1-1	NA
TGCAGTGCTGCCCCGAGGAATGGTGAGCAGTTCTTC	CSAAPRNGEQFF	NA	TRBV20-1	TRBJ2-1	NA
TGTGCCAGCAGCCAAGGGGGAGGGGGTGGCAATCAGCCCCAGCATTTT	CASSQGGGGGNQPQHF	NA	TRBV3-1	TRBJ1-5	NA
TGTGCCAGCAGCTTAAGGGGGACTAGTGCCTCTAATGAGCAGTTCTTC	CASSLRGTSASNEQFF	NA	TRBV7-3	TRBJ2-1	TRBD2
TGTGCCAGCAACCTCCACGGGACTAGCGGGGGGACTTCCGACGAGCAGTACTTC	CASNLHGTSGGTSDEQYF	NA	TRBV12-3/TRBV12-4	TRBJ2-7	TRBD2
TGCAGTGCTAAACGAGTCAATGAGCAGTTCTTC	CSAKRVNEQFF	NA	TRBV20-1	TRBJ2-1	NA